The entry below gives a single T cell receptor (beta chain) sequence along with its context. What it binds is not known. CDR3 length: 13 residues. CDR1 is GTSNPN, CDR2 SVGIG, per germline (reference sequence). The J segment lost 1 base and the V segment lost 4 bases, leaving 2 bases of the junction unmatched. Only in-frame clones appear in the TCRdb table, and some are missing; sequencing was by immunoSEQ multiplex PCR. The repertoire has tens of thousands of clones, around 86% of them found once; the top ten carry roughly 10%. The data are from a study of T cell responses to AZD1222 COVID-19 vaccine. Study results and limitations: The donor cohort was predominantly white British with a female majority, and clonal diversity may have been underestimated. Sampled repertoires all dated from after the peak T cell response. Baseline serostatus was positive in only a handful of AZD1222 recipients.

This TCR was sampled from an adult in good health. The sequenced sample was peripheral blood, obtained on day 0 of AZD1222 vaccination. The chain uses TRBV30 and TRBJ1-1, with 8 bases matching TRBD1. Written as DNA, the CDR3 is TGTGCCTGGAAGGGGACAGGGAACACTGAAGCTTTCTTT. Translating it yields CAWKGTGNTEAFF.